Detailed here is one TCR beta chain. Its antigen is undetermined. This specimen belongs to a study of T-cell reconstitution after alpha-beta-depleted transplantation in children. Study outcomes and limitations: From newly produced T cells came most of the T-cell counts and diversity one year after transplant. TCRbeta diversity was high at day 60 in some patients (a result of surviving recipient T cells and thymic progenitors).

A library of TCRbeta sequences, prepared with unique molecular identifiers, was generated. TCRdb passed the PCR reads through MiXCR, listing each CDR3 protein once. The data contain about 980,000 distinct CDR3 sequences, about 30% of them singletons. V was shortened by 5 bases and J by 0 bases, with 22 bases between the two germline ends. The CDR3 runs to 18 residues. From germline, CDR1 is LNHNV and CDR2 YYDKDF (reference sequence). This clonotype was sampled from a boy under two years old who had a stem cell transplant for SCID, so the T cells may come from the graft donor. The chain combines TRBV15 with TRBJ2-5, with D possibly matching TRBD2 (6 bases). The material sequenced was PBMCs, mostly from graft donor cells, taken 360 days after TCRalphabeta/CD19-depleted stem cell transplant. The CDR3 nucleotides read TGTGCCACCAGCCCAGGAGGAGGGAACTCCGTTTACCAAGAGACCCAGTACTTC. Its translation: CATSPGGGNSVYQETQYF.